The entry that follows covers one T cell receptor (beta chain) sequence. What it binds is unknown. The CDR3 runs to 16 residues. CDR1 and CDR2 from the germline V gene are SGHVS and FQNEAQ. The data were taken from a study of CXCR3-negative and CXCR3-positive naive CD8 T cells. The authors prepared UMI-labeled TRB cDNA libraries by 5' RACE. For each CDR3 protein, TCRdb gives one entry from its re-call of the 5' RACE reads, without DNA. The table lists approximately 74,000 distinct CDR3 sequences. Whole-study findings and limits: Comparison of naive cells showed more hydrophobic TRB CDR3s in CXCR3-positive than in CXCR3-negative naive cells.

The J gene is TRBJ2-1, the V gene TRBV7-8; TCRdb calls TRBD1, which cannot be checked without DNA. Material for sequencing was naive CXCR3- CD8+ T cells from blood. Indicated subset: CD45RO-CCR7+CD27+CD95- naive CD8+ T cells lacking CXCR3 (TNR3-). The sequence derives from a human donor in good health. Some clones in this sample may be carry-over from other donors' samples. The CDR3 here is CASSLGQGRAYNEQFF.